This TCR beta chain was captured in a study of T-cell reconstitution after alpha-beta-depleted transplantation in children. This clonotype occurred a few times. Its specificity is not known. The CDR3 consists of 15 residues. J lost 0 bases, V lost 6 bases, and 4 bases had no gene match. Findings and caveats of the study: One year after transplant, T-cell counts and diversity came mostly from newly produced T cells. Recipient T cells and thymic progenitors that survived were the source of the high TCRbeta diversity seen at day 60 in some patients. Where alpha-beta T cells came from about two months after transplant was reportedly several hundred expanded graft clones.

A TCRbeta library incorporating unique molecular identifiers was prepared. TCRdb itself ran the PCR reads through MiXCR, one entry per CDR3 protein. The table includes about 600,000 distinct CDR3 sequences, 20% to 25% detected once. This receptor was obtained from a boy less than two years old who had a stem cell transplant for acute myeloid leukemia, so the T cells may come from the graft donor. The V gene is TRBV12-3 or TRBV12-4, the J gene TRBJ2-1; 8 positions match TRBD1. This specimen consisted of PBMCs, mostly from graft donor cells, obtained 360 days after TCRalphabeta/CD19-depleted stem cell transplant. As DNA, the CDR3 is TGTGCCAGCAGGGGGGACAGGAGCTCCTACAATGAGCAGTTCTTC. Protein product: CASRGDRSSYNEQFF.